These 31 T cell receptor beta chains share one sample of origin, sequenced in a study of cytomegalovirus exposure and HLA in healthy donors. The PCR used 60 Vbeta and 13 Jbeta primers. TCRdb's table, derived via immunoSEQ multiplex PCR, lists solely in-frame clones and lacks some. The sample has roughly 200,000 clones, about 89% seen once; the top ten hold 1%. The sequenced material came from PBMCs. The receptors stem from a woman aged 18-29 years in good health and CMV-seronegative.

CDR3 nucleotides: TGTGCCAGCAGTTGGAACAGACACACTGAAGCTTTCTTT. It encodes CASSWNRHTEAFF. The chain uses TRBV27 and TRBJ1-1, with unresolved D. The CDR3 runs 13 residues. Trimming cost V 4 bases and J 3 bases, with 9 bases left between them. Germline CDR1 MNHEY, CDR2 SMNVEV (reference sequence).

The chain combines TRBV2 with TRBJ2-1; TRBD2 agrees at 11 bases. This CDR3 has 17 residues. The V segment lost 3 bases and the J segment 8 bases; nucleotides outside the gene matches: 12. Germline CDR1 and CDR2: SNHLY and FYNNEI. CDR3 in amino acids: CASSESGLADVRYEQFF. In DNA, the CDR3 is TGTGCCAGCAGTGAGTCGGGACTAGCGGACGTTAGGTATGAGCAGTTCTTC. Full variable domain (rest looked up from reference TRBV2 and TRBJ2-1): EPEVTQTPSHQVTQMGQEVILRCVPISNHLYFYWYRQILGQKVEFLVSFYNNEISEKSEIFDDQFSVERPDGSNFTLKIRSTKLEDSAMYFCASSESGLADVRYEQFFGPGTRLTVL.

J is TRBJ2-2 and V is TRBV2, with a weak D call TRBD2 (6 bases). The germline V gene has CDR1 SNHLY and CDR2 FYNNEI. The ends were cut back, 5 bases at V and 2 bases at J, with 9 bases in the middle. This CDR3 contains 14 residues. This chain's CDR3 is CASSREPNTGELFF. CDR3 DNA sequence: TGTGCCAGCAGTCGGGAGCCTAACACCGGGGAGCTGTTTTTT.

The rearrangement uses TRBV28 and TRBJ1-5; D remains ambiguous. The V gene lost 8 bases and the J gene lost 0 bases, with 8 bases spanning the gap. CDR1 MDHEN and CDR2 SYDVKM come from the germline V gene. The CDR3 consists of 13 residues. The CDR3 coding sequence is TGTGCCAGCGAGGGCTATAGCAATCAGCCCCAGCATTTT. Protein sequence: CASEGYSNQPQHF.

This chain joins TRBV9 and TRBJ1-5; D gene uncertain. Per germline, CDR1 SGDLS and CDR2 YYNGEE. The V end lost 4 bases, the J end lost 6 bases, and 17 bases lay between the germline ends. CDR3 size: 15 residues. The CDR3, as DNA: TGTGCCAGCAGCCCCGGAGCGTCCGAGGGTCAGCCCCAGCATTTT. It translates to CASSPGASEGQPQHF.

The chain couples TRBV10-2 to TRBJ1-5, with 9 bases identical to TRBD1. The CDR3 has 14 residues. V gave up 6 bases and J gave up 4 bases; unmatched junction bases: 4. Germline CDR1 and CDR2: WSHSY and SAAADI. The CDR3, as DNA: TGCGCCAGCAGGCTGGGACAGGGAAATCAGCCCCAGCATTTT. Its translation is CASRLGQGNQPQHF.

This chain links TRBV9 with TRBJ2-2; D might be TRBD2 (6 bases). Germline V gene data show CDR1 as SGDLS and CDR2 as YYNGEE. CDR3 length equals 15 residues. Trimming pared 2 bases from V and 6 bases from J, leaving 14 bases between. In nucleotides, the CDR3 is TGTGCCAGCAGCGTCCCGGGACTCAATTCCGGGGAGCTGTTTTTT. This codes for CASSVPGLNSGELFF. Drawing the rest from reference TRBV9 and TRBJ2-2, the complete variable domain is DSGVTQTPKHLITATGQRVTLRCSPRSGDLSVYWYQQSLDQGLQFLIQYYNGEERAKGNILERFSAQQFPDLHSELNLSSLELGDSALYFCASSVPGLNSGELFFGEGSRLTVL.

The CDR3 loop reads CASSQDPGGSFHEQYF. Written as DNA, the CDR3 is TGTGCCAGCAGCCAAGATCCGGGGGGCAGTTTCCACGAGCAGTACTTC. V gene TRBV4-2 combines with J gene TRBJ2-7; D perhaps matches TRBD2 (7 bases). The CDR3 contains 16 residues. The germline gives CDR1 LGHNA, CDR2 YNFKEQ. Trimming removed 0 bases at V and 5 bases at J, with 17 bases between.

The chain carries TRBV5-1 and TRBJ2-7; 7 bases are a match to TRBD2. Germline V gene data show CDR1 as SGHRS and CDR2 as YFSETQ. J gave up 3 bases and V 4 bases, and 13 bases lay outside the gene matches. CDR3 length: 16 residues. CDR3 sequence (DNA): TGCGCCAGCAGCCGCCCGCCCGGGACTACCCGCTACGAGCAGTACTTC. Translated, it gives CASSRPPGTTRYEQYF.

The gene calls are TRBV7-9 and TRBJ1-1; unclear D gene. V dropped 6 bases and J dropped 1 base, with 12 bases sitting between them. The CDR3 covers 14 residues. Germline V lookup: CDR1 SEHNR, CDR2 FQNEAQ (reference sequence). CDR3 DNA sequence: TGTGCCAGCAGGAAGTCACAGAAGAACACTGAAGCTTTCTTT. Its protein is CASRKSQKNTEAFF.

The CDR3 sequence is CASSQGTVNYGYTF. As DNA, the CDR3 is TGTGCCAGCAGCCAAGGGACAGTGAACTATGGCTACACCTTC. V is TRBV9 and J is TRBJ1-2; 7 bases fit TRBD1. With 4 bases clipped from V and 2 bases from J, the junction kept 5 bases outside the gene matches. The CDR3 sequence is 14 residues long. Germline assignment: CDR1 SGDLS and CDR2 YYNGEE. The full variable domain, rest sourced from reference TRBV9 and TRBJ1-2, is DSGVTQTPKHLITATGQRVTLRCSPRSGDLSVYWYQQSLDQGLQFLIQYYNGEERAKGNILERFSAQQFPDLHSELNLSSLELGDSALYFCASSQGTVNYGYTFGSGTRLTVV.

The gene calls are TRBV21-1 and TRBJ2-4; the table assigns TRBD1, which was not confirmed against the DNA. TRBV21-1 represents a pseudogene. The CDR3 extends over 13 amino acids. The CDR3 nucleotides are TGTGCCAGCAGTGGGGCAAATGGAAACATTCAGTACTTC. This encodes CASSGANGNIQYF.

This chain connects TRBV7-9 to TRBJ2-1, with 11 bases aligning to TRBD2. This CDR3 has 15 amino acids. The germline gives CDR1 SEHNR, CDR2 FQNEAQ (reference sequence). The V and J ends lost 5 bases and 3 bases, in that order; junction bases with no gene match: 3. The CDR3 sequence is CASSAGTSGYNEQFF. In nucleotides, the CDR3 is TGTGCCAGCAGCGCCGGGACTAGCGGCTACAATGAGCAGTTCTTC.

The chain carries TRBV5-4 and TRBJ1-4; maybe TRBD1 (6 bases). The CDR3 loop spans 16 amino acids. The V and J ends lost 3 bases and 7 bases respectively, with 19 bases between them. Per the germline V gene, CDR1 is SGHNT and CDR2 is YYREEE (reference sequence). This CDR3 reads CASSSGGGAAIEKLFF. As DNA, the CDR3 is TGTGCCAGCAGCTCTGGCGGGGGGGCCGCAATTGAAAAACTGTTTTTT.

In regard to this clone: At the DNA level, this CDR3 is encoded by other sequences in the same sample as well. V is TRBV9 and J is TRBJ1-2; D is uncertain. V lost 2 bases, J lost 2 bases, and 10 bases lay in between. The length of the CDR3 is 14 residues. Looked up from germline, CDR1 is SGDLS and CDR2 is YYNGEE. As DNA, the CDR3 is TGTGCCAGCAGCGTCACCGGAGGGAACTATGGCTACACCTTC. Amino acids: CASSVTGGNYGYTF.

The chain combines TRBV7-2 with TRBJ2-2; 9 bases match TRBD2. Germline V gene sequence: CDR1 SGHTA, CDR2 FQGNSA. The CDR3 is 15 residues long. The V and J ends lost 6 bases and 8 bases, in that order; junction bases with no gene match: 10. The CDR3 coding sequence is TGTGCCAGCAGAAGCCCGGGACTAGCTTCTGGGGAGCTGTTTTTT. This codes for CASRSPGLASGELFF.

J is TRBJ1-1 and V is TRBV5-1, with D perhaps TRBD1 (5 bases). There are 15 residues in the CDR3. Trimming pared 0 bases from V and 1 base from J, leaving 10 bases between. Looked up from germline, CDR1 is SGHRS and CDR2 is YFSETQ. CDR3 loop: CASSLGGGSNTEAFF. The CDR3 DNA is TGCGCCAGCAGCTTGGGGGGCGGTTCGAACACTGAAGCTTTCTTT.

The rearrangement uses TRBV6-1 and TRBJ2-2; D gene uncertain. V shed 4 bases and J shed 4 bases, with 10 bases lying between them. CDR1 is MNHNS and CDR2 is SASEGT in the germline V gene. The CDR3 consists of 14 residues. This CDR3 is CASSGSPRTGELFF. In DNA form, the CDR3 reads TGTGCCAGCAGTGGTTCCCCGCGCACCGGGGAGCTGTTTTTT.

The V and J genes are TRBV19 and TRBJ2-5; TRBD2 might be the D (5 bases). Looked up from germline, CDR1 is LNHDA and CDR2 is SQIVND (reference sequence). This CDR3 has 13 residues. V was trimmed by 6 bases and J by 3 bases, leaving 11 bases between them. CDR3 loop: CASRTTREETQYF. CDR3 DNA sequence: TGTGCCAGTAGGACTACTAGGGAAGAGACCCAGTACTTC.

The chain couples TRBV5-1 to TRBJ2-3; possibly TRBD1 for D (5 bases). CDR3 size: 13 residues. Germline CDR1 and CDR2: SGHRS and YFSETQ. V was trimmed by 1 base and J by 4 bases, leaving 7 bases between them. Written as DNA, the CDR3 is TGCGCCAGCAGCTTGAGGGGCGCAGATACGCAGTATTTT. It translates to CASSLRGADTQYF. Full variable domain (missing parts from reference TRBV5-1 and TRBJ2-3): KAGVTQTPRYLIKTRGQQVTLSCSPISGHRSVSWYQQTPGQGLQFLFEYFSETQRNKGNFPGRFSGRQFSNSRSEMNVSTLELGDSALYLCASSLRGADTQYFGPGTRLTVL.

This rearrangement joins TRBV10-1 to TRBJ2-5; the match to TRBD1 covers 7 bases. Germline V CDR1 and CDR2: WNHNN, SYGVQD (reference sequence). The junction had 3 bases not matched to a gene; V was cut back by 5 bases and J by 3 bases. This CDR3 contains 13 residues. This CDR3 reads CASSTGQEETQYF. The CDR3 bases are TGCGCCAGCAGTACCGGACAGGAAGAGACCCAGTACTTC.

This chain connects TRBV7-8 to TRBJ1-3; possible D gene TRBD1, 6 bases. V lost 5 bases and J lost 2, with 16 bases in between. In germline, CDR1 is SGHVS, CDR2 FQNEAQ. This CDR3 is built from 16 residues. The CDR3 coding sequence is TGTGCCAGCAGCAAAAAGGGGGTTATTGCTGGAAACACCATATATTTT. It yields the protein CASSKKGVIAGNTIYF.

This chain joins TRBV5-1 and TRBJ1-5; 7 nucleotides agree with TRBD1. Losses at the gene ends were 0 bases for V and 2 bases for J; bases not matched to a gene: 5. Looked up from germline, CDR1 is SGHRS and CDR2 is YFSETQ. This CDR3 region has 16 residues. The CDR3 nucleotides are TGCGCCAGCAGCTTGGGACAGGGACCGGGCAATCAGCCCCAGCATTTT. Its translation: CASSLGQGPGNQPQHF.

J is TRBJ2-1 and V is TRBV4-3; 9 nucleotides align to TRBD1. The germline V gene encodes CDR1 LGHNA and CDR2 YSLEER. The CDR3 is made up of 18 amino acids. The J segment lost 1 base and the V segment lost 2 bases, leaving 9 bases of the junction unmatched. This chain's CDR3 is CASSQYNSGTGSYNEQFF. The CDR3 DNA sequence: TGCGCCAGCAGCCAATATAATTCCGGGACAGGGTCCTACAATGAGCAGTTCTTC.

The genes are TRBV11-3 and TRBJ1-1, with 7 bases aligning to TRBD1. The germline V gene has CDR1 SGHNT and CDR2 YENEEA. Germline trimming cut 5 bases from V and 2 bases from J; bases unmatched to any gene: 8. This CDR3 is 15 amino acids long. The CDR3 DNA is TGTGCCAGCAGCCCCCGGACAGGCGGTAACACTGAAGCTTTCTTT. This codes for CASSPRTGGNTEAFF.

The chain uses TRBV13 and TRBJ1-1; TRBD1 matches 7 bases. From germline, CDR1 is PRHDT and CDR2 FYEKMQ (reference sequence). CDR3 length equals 12 residues. The J segment lost 3 bases and the V segment lost 8 bases, leaving 3 bases of the junction unmatched. The CDR3 nucleotides read TGTGCCAGCGGCACAGGGGACACTGAAGCTTTCTTT. It yields the protein CASGTGDTEAFF.

The rearrangement joins TRBV9 to TRBJ1-2; TRBD1 is a possible D gene (6 bases). Deletions cut 0 bases from V and 5 bases from J, with 23 bases between. CDR1 and CDR2 from the germline V gene are SGDLS and YYNGEE. This CDR3 comprises 18 residues. The CDR3 loop reads CASSVETPQGTGRYGYTF. CDR3 sequence (DNA): TGTGCCAGCAGCGTAGAAACACCCCAGGGGACGGGTCGGTATGGCTACACCTTC.

This chain uses TRBV2 with TRBJ2-2, with 12 nucleotides matching TRBD1. This CDR3 has 14 amino acids. Germline assignment: CDR1 SNHLY and CDR2 FYNNEI. V was clipped by 6 bases and J by 8 bases; unmatched bases: 4. The CDR3 nucleotides are TGTGCCAGCAGGGGGACAGGGGGCCTTGGGGAGCTGTTTTTT. This gives the protein CASRGTGGLGELFF.

This clone was counted a few times. The rearrangement links TRBV4-1 to TRBJ2-1, with 8 bases that match TRBD2. Trimming at V came to 1 base and at J to 10 bases, leaving 9 bases not matched to a gene. CDR3 length: 15 residues. Germline lookup yields CDR1 MGHRA and CDR2 YSYEKL. CDR3 in amino acids: CASSQAAGRGGEQFF. In DNA, the CDR3 is TGCGCCAGCAGCCAAGCTGCAGGTCGGGGGGGGGAGCAGTTCTTC.

A remark on this clone: At one end the junction does not follow the germline gene, possibly because of a read error. The J gene is TRBJ2-5, the V gene TRBV7-2; possible D gene TRBD2, 7 bases. Germline V gene sequence: CDR1 SGHTA, CDR2 FQGNSA. This CDR3 is built from 14 residues. CDR3 residues: CASSLAGEGETQYF. The CDR3 DNA reads TGTGCCAGCAGCCTAGCAGGGGAGGGGGAGACCCAGTACTTC.

V and J are TRBV19 and TRBJ2-7, with a weak D call TRBD1 (6 bases). V lost 3 bases to trimming and J lost 2 bases, with 11 bases between them. Germline assignment: CDR1 LNHDA and CDR2 SQIVND (reference sequence). CDR3 length: 14 residues. CDR3 sequence: CASSIPGTTYEQYF. The CDR3 DNA reads TGTGCCAGTAGTATCCCCGGGACAACCTACGAGCAGTACTTC.